The clone carrying this T cell receptor beta chain showed up just once. What it recognizes is unknown. These data belong to a study of breast tumors, draining lymph nodes, adjacent tissues. Study results and caveats: Tumor repertoires ranked between lymph nodes and nontumor tissue in diversity, with V and J gene preferences. Luminal-like breast cancer showed significantly higher tumor–nontumor repertoire similarity than basal-like.

TCRdb fed the multiplex PCR reads into MiXCR, producing one record per CDR3 protein. Of tens of thousands of distinct CDR3 sequences in the sample, roughly 50% were seen once. The sequence came from a female donor with breast cancer. Some clones in this sample may be carry-over from other donors' samples. Input material: breast tumor tissue.

CDR3 bases: TGTGCCAGTAGTGAGCGATGGGGAGATACGCAGTATTTT. Its protein product is CASSERWGDTQYF. The V gene is TRBV19, the J gene TRBJ2-3; the D is unclear. Trimming removed 5 bases from V and 5 bases from J, with 11 bases in between. Per germline, CDR1 LNHDA and CDR2 SQIVND (reference sequence). CDR3 length: 13 residues.